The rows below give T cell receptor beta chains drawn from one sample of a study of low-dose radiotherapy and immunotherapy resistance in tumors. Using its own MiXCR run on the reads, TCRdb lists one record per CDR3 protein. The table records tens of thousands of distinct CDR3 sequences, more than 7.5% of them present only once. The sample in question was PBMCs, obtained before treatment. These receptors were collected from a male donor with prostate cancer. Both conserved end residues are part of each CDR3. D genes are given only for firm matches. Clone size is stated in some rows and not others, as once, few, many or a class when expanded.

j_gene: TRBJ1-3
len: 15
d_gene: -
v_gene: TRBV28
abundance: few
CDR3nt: TGTGCCAGCAGTTCCTCCGCAAGCTCTGGAAACACCATATATTTT
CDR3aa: CASSSSASSGNTIYF

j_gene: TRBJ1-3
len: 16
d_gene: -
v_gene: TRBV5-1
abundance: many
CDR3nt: TGCGCCAGCAGCTTGGCCCCCCCCGGGGCTAGATCCACCATATATTTT
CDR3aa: CASSLAPPGARSTIYF

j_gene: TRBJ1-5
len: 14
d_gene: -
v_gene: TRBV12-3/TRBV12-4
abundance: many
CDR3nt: TGTGCCAGCAGTCGCGACGGGGGGAATCAGCCCCAGCATTTT
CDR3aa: CASSRDGGNQPQHF

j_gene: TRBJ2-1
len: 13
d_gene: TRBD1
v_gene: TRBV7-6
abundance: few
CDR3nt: TGTGCCAGCAGTCCTACAGGGGTAGGTGGGCAGTTCTTC
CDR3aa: CASSPTGVGGQFF

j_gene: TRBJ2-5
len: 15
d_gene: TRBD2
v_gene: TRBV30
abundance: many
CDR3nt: TGTGCCTGGAGTGTGGGACTAGCGGATAAAGAGACCCAGTACTTC
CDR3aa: CAWSVGLADKETQYF

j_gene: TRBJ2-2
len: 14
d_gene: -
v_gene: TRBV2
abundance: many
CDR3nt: TGTGCCAGCACCCCCGTCTCCGTCCCCGGGGAGCTGTTTTTT
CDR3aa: CASTPVSVPGELFF

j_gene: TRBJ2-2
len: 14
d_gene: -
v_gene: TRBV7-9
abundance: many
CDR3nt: TGTGCCAGCAGCTCCTCAGGTCTGACCGGGGAGCTGTTTTTT
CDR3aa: CASSSSGLTGELFF

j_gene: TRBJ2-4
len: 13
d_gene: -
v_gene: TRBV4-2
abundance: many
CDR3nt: TGTGCCAGCAGCCAAGGAGGGGTTAACATTCAGTACTTC
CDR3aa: CASSQGGVNIQYF

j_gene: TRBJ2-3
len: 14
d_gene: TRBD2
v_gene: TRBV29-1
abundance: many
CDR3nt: TGCAGCGTTGTAGGGACTAGCGCCACAGATACGCAGTATTTT
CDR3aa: CSVVGTSATDTQYF

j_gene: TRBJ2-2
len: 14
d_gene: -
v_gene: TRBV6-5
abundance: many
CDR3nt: TGTGCCAGCAGTTACGGGCTGAACACCGGGGAGCTGTTTTTT
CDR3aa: CASSYGLNTGELFF

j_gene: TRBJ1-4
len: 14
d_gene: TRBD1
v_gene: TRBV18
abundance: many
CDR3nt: TGTGCCAGCTCACCAACACAGGGGAGGGAAAAACTGTTTTTT
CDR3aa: CASSPTQGREKLFF

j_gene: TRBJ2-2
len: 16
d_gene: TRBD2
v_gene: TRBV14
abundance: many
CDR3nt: TGTGCCAGCAGCCAAGGACTAGCGGGAGTTTCCGGGGAGCTGTTTTTT
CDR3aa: CASSQGLAGVSGELFF

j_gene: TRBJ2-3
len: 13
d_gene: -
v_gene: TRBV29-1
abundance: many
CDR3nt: TGCAGCGTCGGCGGGCTGTTCACAGATACGCAGTATTTT
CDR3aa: CSVGGLFTDTQYF

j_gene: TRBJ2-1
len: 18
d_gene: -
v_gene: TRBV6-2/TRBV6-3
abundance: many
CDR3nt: TGTGCCAGCAGTTACTCGTTTACGCGGGTGAGCTCCTACAATGAGCAGTTCTTC
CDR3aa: CASSYSFTRVSSYNEQFF

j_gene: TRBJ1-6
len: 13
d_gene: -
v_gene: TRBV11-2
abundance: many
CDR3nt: TGTGCCAGCAGCTTAGAGTGGTCTTCACCCCTCCACTTT
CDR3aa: CASSLEWSSPLHF

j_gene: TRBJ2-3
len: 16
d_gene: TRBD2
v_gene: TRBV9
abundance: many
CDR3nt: TGTGCCAGCGGGAGGACTAGCGGGAGTGGGGCAGATACGCAGTATTTT
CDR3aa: CASGRTSGSGADTQYF

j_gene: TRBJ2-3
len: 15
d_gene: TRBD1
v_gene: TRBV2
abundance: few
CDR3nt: TGTGCCATCCTGCCCAGGACAGGGGGCACAGATACGCAGTATTTT
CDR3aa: CAILPRTGGTDTQYF

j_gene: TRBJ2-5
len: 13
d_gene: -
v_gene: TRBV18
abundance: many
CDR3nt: TGTGCCACCCTCCCCCCAGGAGGAGAGACCCAGTACTTC
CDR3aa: CATLPPGGETQYF

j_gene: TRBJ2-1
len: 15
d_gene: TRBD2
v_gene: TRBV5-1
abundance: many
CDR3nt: TGCGCCAGCAGCCCCCCTAGCGGACCGTCCAATGAGCAGTTCTTC
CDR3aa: CASSPPSGPSNEQFF

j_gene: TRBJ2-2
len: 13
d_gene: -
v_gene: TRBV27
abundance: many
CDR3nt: TGTGCCAGCAGTCCCCGGGGGAGCGGGGAGCTGTTTTTT
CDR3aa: CASSPRGSGELFF

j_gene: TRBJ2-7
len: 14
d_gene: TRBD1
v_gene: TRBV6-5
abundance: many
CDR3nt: TGTGCCAGCAGTAGGGGGACAGGGGCATACGAGCAGTACTTC
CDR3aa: CASSRGTGAYEQYF

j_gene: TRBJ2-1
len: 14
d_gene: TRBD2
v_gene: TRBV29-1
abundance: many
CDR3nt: TGCAGCGGGTACAGCGGGAGAAGATACAATGAGCAGTTCTTC
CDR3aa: CSGYSGRRYNEQFF

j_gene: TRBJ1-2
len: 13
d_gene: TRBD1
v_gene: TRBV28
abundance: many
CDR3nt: TGTGCCATCTCGATAGGACAGGCGAGGGGCTACACCTTC
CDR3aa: CAISIGQARGYTF

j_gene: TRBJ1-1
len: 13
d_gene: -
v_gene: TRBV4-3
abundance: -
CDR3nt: TGCGCCAGCAGCCAAGATGCAGGGTTATCGGCTTTCTTT
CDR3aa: CASSQDAGLSAFF

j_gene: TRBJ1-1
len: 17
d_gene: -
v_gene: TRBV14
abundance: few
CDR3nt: TGTGCCAGCAGCCGTATCCCAGTGGGGAGGATGAACACTGAAGCTTTCTTT
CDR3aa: CASSRIPVGRMNTEAFF

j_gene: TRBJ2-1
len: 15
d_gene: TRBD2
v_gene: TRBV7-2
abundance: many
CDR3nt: TGTGCCAGCAGCCGGGTAGCGGGAGGGAACAATGAGCAGTTCTTC
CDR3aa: CASSRVAGGNNEQFF